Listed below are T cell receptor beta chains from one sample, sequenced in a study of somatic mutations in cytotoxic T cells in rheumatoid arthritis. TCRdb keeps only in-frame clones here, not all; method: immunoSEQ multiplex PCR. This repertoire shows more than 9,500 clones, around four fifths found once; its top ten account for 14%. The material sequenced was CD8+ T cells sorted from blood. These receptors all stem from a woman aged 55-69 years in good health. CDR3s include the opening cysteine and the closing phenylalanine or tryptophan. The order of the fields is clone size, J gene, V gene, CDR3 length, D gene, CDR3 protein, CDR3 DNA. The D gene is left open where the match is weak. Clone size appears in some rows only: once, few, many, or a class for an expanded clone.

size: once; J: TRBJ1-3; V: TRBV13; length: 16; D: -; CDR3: CASSLDRLSSGNTIYF; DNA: TGTGCCAGCAGCTTAGACAGGCTTAGCTCTGGAAACACCATATATTTT
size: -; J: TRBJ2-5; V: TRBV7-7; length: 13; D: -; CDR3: CASSSRGQETQYF; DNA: TGTGCTAGCAGCTCCAGGGGCCAAGAGACCCAGTACTTC
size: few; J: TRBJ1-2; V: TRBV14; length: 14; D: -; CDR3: CASSQGLLNYGYTF; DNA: TGTGCCAGCAGCCAAGGGTTACTAAACTATGGCTACACCTTC
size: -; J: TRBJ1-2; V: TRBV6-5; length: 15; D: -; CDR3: CASSYFAGAGYGYTF; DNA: TGTGCCAGCAGTTACTTTGCGGGTGCGGGATATGGCTACACCTTC
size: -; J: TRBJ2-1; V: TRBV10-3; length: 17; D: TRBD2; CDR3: CAISSTSGGAISDEQFF; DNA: TGTGCCATCAGCAGTACTAGCGGGGGGGCCATCTCCGATGAGCAGTTCTTC
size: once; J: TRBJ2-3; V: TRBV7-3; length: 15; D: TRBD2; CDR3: CASSSGRGSTDTQYF; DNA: TGTGCCAGCAGCTCCGGGAGGGGGAGCACAGATACGCAGTATTTT
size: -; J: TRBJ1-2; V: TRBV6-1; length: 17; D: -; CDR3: CASSEDAISWGGWGYTF; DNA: TGTGCCAGCAGTGAAGACGCGATTAGTTGGGGAGGCTGGGGCTACACCTTC
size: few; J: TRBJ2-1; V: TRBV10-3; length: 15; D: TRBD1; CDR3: CAISEDRAVVNEQFF; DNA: TGTGCCATCAGTGAAGACAGGGCTGTTGTCAATGAGCAGTTCTTC
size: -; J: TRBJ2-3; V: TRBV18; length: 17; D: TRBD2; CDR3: CASSPETGAGGTDTQYF; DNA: TGTGCCAGCTCACCCGAAACGGGAGCGGGGGGCACAGATACGCAGTATTTT
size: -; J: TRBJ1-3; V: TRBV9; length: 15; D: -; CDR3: CASSASGARGNTIYF; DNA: TGTGCCAGCAGCGCCTCAGGGGCGAGGGGAAACACCATATATTTT
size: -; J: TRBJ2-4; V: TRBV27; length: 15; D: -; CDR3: CASSPRGNAKNIQYF; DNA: TGTGCCAGCAGTCCCCGAGGTAACGCCAAAAACATTCAGTACTTC
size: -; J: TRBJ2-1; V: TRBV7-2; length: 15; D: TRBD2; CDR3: CASSLRGGPYNEQFF; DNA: TGTGCCAGCAGCTTACGGGGGGGCCCCTACAATGAGCAGTTCTTC
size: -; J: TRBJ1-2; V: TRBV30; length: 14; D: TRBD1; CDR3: CAWSNTGANYGYTF; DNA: TGTGCCTGGAGTAACACAGGGGCCAACTATGGCTACACCTTC
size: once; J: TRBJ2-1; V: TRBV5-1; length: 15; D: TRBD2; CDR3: CASTGAGGPYNEQFF; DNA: TGCGCCAGCACCGGGGCGGGGGGACCCTACAATGAGCAGTTCTTC
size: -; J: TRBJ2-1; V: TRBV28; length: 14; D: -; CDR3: CASSLDRIGGWQFF; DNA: TGTGCCAGCAGTTTAGATCGGATAGGGGGTTGGCAGTTCTTC
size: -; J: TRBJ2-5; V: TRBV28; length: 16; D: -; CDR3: CASSLGLQGMMQTQYF; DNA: TGTGCCAGCAGTTTAGGTCTCCAGGGTATGATGCAGACCCAGTACTTC
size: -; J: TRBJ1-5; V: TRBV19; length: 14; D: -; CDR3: CASSIEGGGQPQHF; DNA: TGTGCCAGTAGTATTGAGGGGGGAGGGCAGCCCCAGCATTTT
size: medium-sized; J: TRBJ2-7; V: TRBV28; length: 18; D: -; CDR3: CASSLRLGGGTFNYEQYF; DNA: TGTGCCAGCAGTTTAAGGTTAGGGGGAGGGACTTTTAACTACGAGCAGTACTTC
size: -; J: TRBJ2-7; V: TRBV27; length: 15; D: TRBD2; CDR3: CASRYSGGATYEQYF; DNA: TGTGCCAGCAGATACAGCGGGGGGGCGACCTACGAGCAGTACTTC
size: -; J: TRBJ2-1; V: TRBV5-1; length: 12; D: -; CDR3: CASSLGSDEQFF; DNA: TGCGCCAGCAGCTTAGGTAGCGATGAGCAGTTCTTC
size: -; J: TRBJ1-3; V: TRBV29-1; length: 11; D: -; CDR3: CSVVNRGTIYF; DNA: TGCAGCGTTGTGAACCGGGGCACCATATATTTT
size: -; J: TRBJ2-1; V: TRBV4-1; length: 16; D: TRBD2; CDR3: CASSQAPGLPDNEQFF; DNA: TGCGCCAGCAGCCAAGCCCCGGGACTACCTGACAATGAGCAGTTCTTC
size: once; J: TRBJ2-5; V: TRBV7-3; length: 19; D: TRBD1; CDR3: CASSLRVAGSRGPEETQYF; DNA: TGTGCCAGCAGCTTAAGGGTCGCGGGGAGCAGGGGGCCAGAAGAGACCCAGTACTTC
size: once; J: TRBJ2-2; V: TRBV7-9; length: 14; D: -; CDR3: CATHPQVNTGELFF; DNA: TGTGCCACCCATCCTCAGGTTAACACCGGGGAGCTGTTTTTT
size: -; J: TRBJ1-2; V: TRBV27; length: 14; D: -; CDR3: CASSLGAAGRGYTF; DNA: TGTGCCAGCAGTTTAGGGGCAGCTGGTAGGGGCTACACCTTC
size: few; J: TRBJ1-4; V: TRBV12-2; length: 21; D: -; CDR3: CASRPVNFRDRVEFANEKLFF; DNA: TGTGCAAGTCGCCCCGTCAATTTCCGGGACAGGGTAGAATTTGCTAATGAAAAACTGTTTTTT
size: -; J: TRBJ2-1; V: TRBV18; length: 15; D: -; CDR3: CASSPSGTSVNEQFF; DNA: TGTGCCAGCTCACCCTCGGGAACATCTGTCAATGAGCAGTTCTTC
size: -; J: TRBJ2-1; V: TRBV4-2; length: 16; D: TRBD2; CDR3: CASSLGLDDSYNEQFF; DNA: TGTGCCAGCAGCCTCGGACTAGACGACTCCTACAATGAGCAGTTCTTC
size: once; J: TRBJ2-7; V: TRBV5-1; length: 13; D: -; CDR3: CASSSNTGYEQYF; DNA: TGCGCCAGCAGCTCAAACACAGGGTACGAGCAGTACTTC
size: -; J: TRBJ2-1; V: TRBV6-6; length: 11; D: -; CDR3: CASRAADEQFF; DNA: TGTGCCAGCAGGGCCGCGGATGAGCAGTTCTTC
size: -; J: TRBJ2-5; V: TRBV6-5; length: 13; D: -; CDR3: CASSEWTGQTQYF; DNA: TGTGCCAGCAGTGAGTGGACTGGCCAGACCCAGTACTTC
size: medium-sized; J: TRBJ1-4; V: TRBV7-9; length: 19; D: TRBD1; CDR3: CASSAAPGTGRIGSEKLFF; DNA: TGTGCCAGCAGCGCAGCCCCCGGGACAGGGAGGATCGGGAGTGAAAAACTGTTTTTT
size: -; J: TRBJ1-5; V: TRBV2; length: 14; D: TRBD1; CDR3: CASSPGQGNQPQHF; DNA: TGTGCCAGCAGTCCGGGACAGGGTAATCAGCCCCAGCATTTT
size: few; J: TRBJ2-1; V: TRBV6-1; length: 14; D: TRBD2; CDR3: CASSGLAGGHEQFF; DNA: TGTGCCAGCAGCGGACTAGCGGGGGGACACGAGCAGTTCTTC
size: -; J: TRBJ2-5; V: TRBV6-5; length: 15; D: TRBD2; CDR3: CASSYAGGSQETQYF; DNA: TGTGCCAGCAGTTACGCGGGGGGGTCCCAAGAGACCCAGTACTTC
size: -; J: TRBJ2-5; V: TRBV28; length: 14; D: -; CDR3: CASSSGSTSETQYF; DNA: TGTGCCAGCAGTTCCGGGTCTACTTCAGAGACCCAGTACTTC
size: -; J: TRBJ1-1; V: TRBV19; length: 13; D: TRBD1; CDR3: CASSIRTGSEAFF; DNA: TGTGCCAGTAGTATCAGGACAGGGTCTGAAGCTTTCTTT